This TCR beta chain was sequenced for a study of shared clonotypes between healthy human individuals. Whole-study findings and limits: Larger estimated richness was generally seen in naive subsets than in memory subsets. The sole specimen, blood, was sampled, and tissue repertoires likely differ. For sorted subsets, rarefaction showed incomplete sequencing despite large depth.

Both subsets, CD45RA+ naive and CD45RA-negative memory, were split from the CD4+ cells. Only a few counts were recorded for this clone. Antigen specificity is unknown. Trimming pared 3 bases from V and 6 bases from J, leaving 15 bases between. Germline assignment: CDR1 MNHNY and CDR2 SVGAGI (reference sequence). CDR3 length equals 15 residues. Assay: immunoSEQ multiplex PCR; the TCRdb copy retains only in-frame clones and omits some. The data hold roughly 1,100,000 clones, with about 70% observed a single time. The sequencing input was memory CD4+ T cells sorted from blood. Subset: CD45RA-negative fraction. This clonotype was obtained from a man between 18 and 35 years old in good health. The chain combines TRBV6-6 with TRBJ1-5; possible D gene TRBD1, 6 bases. CDR3 nucleotides: TGTGCCAGCAGTTATTACAGGGACCAAAGTCAGCCCCAGCATTTT. This translates into CASSYYRDQSQPQHF.